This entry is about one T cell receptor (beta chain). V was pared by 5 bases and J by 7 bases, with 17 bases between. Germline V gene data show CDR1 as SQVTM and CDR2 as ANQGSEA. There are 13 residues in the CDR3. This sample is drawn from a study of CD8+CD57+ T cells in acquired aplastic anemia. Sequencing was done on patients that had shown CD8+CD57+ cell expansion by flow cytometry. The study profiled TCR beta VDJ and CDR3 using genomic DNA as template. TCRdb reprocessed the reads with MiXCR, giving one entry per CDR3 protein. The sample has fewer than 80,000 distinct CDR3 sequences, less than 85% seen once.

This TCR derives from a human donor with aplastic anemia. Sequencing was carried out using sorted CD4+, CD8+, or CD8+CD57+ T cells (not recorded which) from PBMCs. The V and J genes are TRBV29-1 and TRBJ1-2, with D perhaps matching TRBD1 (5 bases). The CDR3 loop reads CSVPGRVLGGYTF. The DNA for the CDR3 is TGCAGCGTTCCAGGGAGGGTACTCGGTGGCTACACCTTC.